This is a list of T cell receptor beta chains from one sample in a study of blood T cell repertoires in COVID-19. Generated by immunoSEQ multiplex PCR, the TCRdb table keeps only in-frame clones and is missing some. The data show 90,000 to 110,000 clones, around 80% seen once. Specimen: peripheral blood. The receptors originated from a human donor in a cohort sampled during active or convalescent COVID-19. CDR3s include the opening cysteine and the closing phenylalanine or tryptophan. A D gene is named only where the DNA matches it firmly. The size entry is marked missing in some rows and otherwise reads once, few, many or a size class.

>TRBJ1-4|TRBV7-8|TRBD1|-
CASSPGQGRNEKLFF
TGTGCCAGCAGCCCGGGACAGGGTCGGAATGAAAAACTGTTTTTT
>TRBJ1-5|TRBV7-9|-|few
CASSLAVGQPNQPQHF
TGTGCCAGCAGCTTGGCGGTAGGACAACCTAATCAGCCCCAGCATTTT
>TRBJ2-1|TRBV4-1|TRBD1|-
CASSQDYRTGMGNEQFF
TGCGCCAGCAGCCAAGATTATCGGACAGGGATGGGCAATGAGCAGTTCTTC
>TRBJ2-1|TRBV9|-|-
CASSVDLQVTYNEQFF
TGTGCCAGCAGCGTAGATTTACAGGTTACCTACAATGAGCAGTTCTTC
>TRBJ1-2|TRBV7-2|-|-
CASSLVGQGRNYGYTF
TGTGCCAGCAGCTTAGTGGGCCAGGGGCGGAACTATGGCTACACCTTC
>TRBJ2-1|TRBV18|-|-
CASSLQTYNEQFF
TGTGCCAGCTCTCTACAGACCTACAATGAGCAGTTCTTC
>TRBJ1-3|TRBV19|TRBD1|-
CASSMGNRGTENTIYF
TGTGCCAGTAGTATGGGCAACAGGGGAACGGAAAACACCATATATTTT
>TRBJ2-5|TRBV5-4|TRBD1|-
CASSGYRGRETQYF
TGTGCCAGCAGCGGATATAGGGGGCGAGAGACCCAGTACTTC
>TRBJ2-5|TRBV7-2|-|-
CASSLDRAGSAETQYF
TGTGCCAGCAGCTTAGATAGGGCCGGGAGCGCAGAGACCCAGTACTTC
>TRBJ2-7|TRBV5-6|TRBD1|-
CASSSMGDRERYEQYF
TGTGCCAGCAGCTCCATGGGGGACAGGGAACGGTACGAGCAGTACTTC
>TRBJ2-1|TRBV10-1|TRBD1|-
CASSGGGQGYNEQFF
TGCGCCAGCAGCGGAGGGGGACAGGGATACAATGAGCAGTTCTTC
>TRBJ2-6|TRBV11-2|-|-
CASSSHRDIISGANVLTF
TGTGCCAGCAGCTCCCACAGGGATATAATCTCTGGGGCCAACGTCCTGACTTTC
>TRBJ2-7|TRBV10-3|-|-
CAISEVAGGTYEQYF
TGTGCCATCAGTGAGGTTGCCGGAGGGACCTACGAGCAGTACTTC
>TRBJ1-1|TRBV29-1|-|few
CSVVFLTEAFF
TGCAGCGTTGTTTTTCTGACTGAAGCTTTCTTT
>TRBJ1-2|TRBV28|-|-
CASRGSYGYTF
TGTGCCAGCAGGGGCAGCTATGGCTACACCTTC
>TRBJ2-1|TRBV4-3|-|-
CASSQDHGMRKQFF
TGCGCCAGCAGCCAAGATCACGGGATGAGAAAGCAGTTCTTC
>TRBJ1-2|TRBV7-2|-|many
CASSYDSYGYTF
TGTGCCAGCAGCTATGACAGCTATGGCTACACCTTC